This entry lists 31 T cell receptor beta chains sequenced from one sample in a study of naive and memory T cell subsets. Both TRBC1 and TRBC2 were covered by a beta constant-region primer of two equimolar oligonucleotides. TCRdb fed the UMI-ligation and nested PCR reads into MiXCR, producing one record per CDR3 protein. Of some 28,000 distinct CDR3 sequences in the sample, 9.5% to 12% were seen once. The sequenced material came from effector memory CD4+ T cells from blood. Regarding subset: effector memory, CD45RA- CD27-. The receptors were sampled from a human donor in good health.

This clonotype has just a few counts. CDR3 nucleotide sequence: TGTGCCAGCAGTGCTGGGGGATCTACCTACAATGAGCAGTTCTTC. Translating it yields CASSAGGSTYNEQFF. The rearrangement joins TRBV2 to TRBJ2-1; either TRBD1 or TRBD2 may fit D (5 bases each). From germline, CDR1 is SNHLY and CDR2 FYNNEI. V shed 4 bases and J shed 2 bases, with 12 bases lying between them. The CDR3 loop spans 15 amino acids.

The genes are TRBV7-8 and TRBJ2-1, with 11 bases matching TRBD1. Germline V gives CDR1 SGHVS, CDR2 FQNEAQ. The ends lost 5 bases at V and 5 bases at J; junction bases unmatched: 5. The CDR3 contains 15 residues. The DNA of the CDR3 is TGTGCCAGCAGCCCAAGGACAGGGGGCAACAATGAGCAGTTCTTC. This codes for CASSPRTGGNNEQFF.

This clonotype was seen at least ten times. The genes are TRBV7-8 and TRBJ2-1, with D perhaps TRBD1 (5 bases). V lost 2 bases and J lost 3, with 11 bases in between. Germline values: CDR1 SGHVS, CDR2 FQNEAQ. This CDR3 region has 15 residues. The CDR3 here is CASSLSTGNYNEQFF. For the CDR3, the DNA is TGTGCCAGCAGCTTATCAACAGGAAACTACAATGAGCAGTTCTTC.

In its sample, this clonotype was seen a few times. The chain uses TRBV4-3 and TRBJ2-7, with a possible D match to TRBD1 (6 bases). Germline V gene lookup returns CDR1 LGHNA and CDR2 YSLEER. Deletions cut 3 bases from V and 3 bases from J, with 15 bases between. CDR3 length: 15 amino acids. Here the CDR3 DNA reads TGCGCCAGCAGCCATTACCCCGGGACAAACTACGAGCAGTACTTC. This sequence encodes CASSHYPGTNYEQYF.

The chain recombines TRBV29-1 with TRBJ2-3, with 7 bases fitting TRBD1. CDR1 and CDR2 (germline): SQVTM, ANQGSEA. V was clipped by 6 bases and J by 7 bases; unmatched bases: 10. This CDR3 contains 13 residues. The CDR3 protein is CSVRRQGPNTQYF. The CDR3 DNA follows: TGCAGCGTACGACGACAGGGACCGAATACGCAGTATTTT.

At least ten counts were recorded for this clonotype. The chain is built from TRBV9 and TRBJ2-1; 7 nucleotides align to TRBD2. In germline, CDR1 is SGDLS, CDR2 YYNGEE. The CDR3 totals 17 residues. Germline trimming cut 4 bases from V and 4 bases from J; bases unmatched to any gene: 14. Written as DNA, the CDR3 is TGTGCCAGCAGCCCCGACCAGCCGGGACTATTATACAATGAGCAGTTCTTC. Its protein product is CASSPDQPGLLYNEQFF.

Within the sample, this clonotype is medium-sized. In DNA form, the CDR3 reads TGTGCCAGCAGCCCGGGACAGGGGGGTCAGCCCCAGCATTTT. Translating it yields CASSPGQGGQPQHF. This chain links TRBV6-1 with TRBJ1-5; TRBD1 aligns across 11 bases. The germline V gene encodes CDR1 MNHNS and CDR2 SASEGT. This CDR3 is built from 14 residues. After removal of 6 bases from V and 6 bases from J, the junction contained 4 bases not matched to a gene.

The chain employs TRBV5-1 and TRBJ2-3, with 7 bases that match TRBD2. CDR3 length: 16 residues. V shed 4 bases and J 2 bases; nucleotides not matched to a gene: 10. Germline values: CDR1 SGHRS, CDR2 YFSETQ. CDR3 residues: CASSPAGGGTTDTQYF. Here the CDR3 DNA reads TGCGCCAGCAGCCCAGCGGGCGGGGGTACCACAGATACGCAGTATTTT.

The V and J genes are TRBV7-3 and TRBJ2-2, with 13 bases matching TRBD2. The germline V gene has CDR1 SGHTA and CDR2 FQGTGA. This CDR3 has 18 residues. The V segment lost 4 bases and the J segment 8 bases; nucleotides outside the gene matches: 13. CDR3 sequence (DNA): TGTGCCAGCAGCTCCGATGGACTAGCGGGAGCGGGTACAGGGGAGCTGTTTTTT. It yields the protein CASSSDGLAGAGTGELFF. Full variable domain (rest looked up from reference TRBV7-3 and TRBJ2-2): GAGVSQTPSNKVTEKGKYVELRCDPISGHTALYWYRQSLGQGPEFLIYFQGTGAADDSGLPNDRFFAVRPEGSVSTLKIQRTERGDSAVYLCASSSDGLAGAGTGELFFGEGSRLTVL.

On this clonotype itself: This may arise from a read error, as a much more abundant clone is one base away. V is TRBV20-1 and J is TRBJ1-5, with TRBD1 identical over 7 bases. Germline V CDR1 and CDR2: DFQATT, SNEGSKA (reference sequence). The CDR3 totals 13 residues. For the CDR3, the DNA is TGCAGTGCTAGTGAGGGGGCGTTTCAGCCCCAGAATTTT. Translating it yields CSASEGAFQPQNF.

This chain connects TRBV6-2 or TRBV6-3 to TRBJ2-7, with TRBD1 as a possible D gene (5 bases). The CDR3 consists of 13 residues. CDR1 is MNHEY and CDR2 is SVGEGT in the germline V gene. The V and J ends lost 7 bases and 6 bases respectively, with 16 bases between them. CDR3 sequence reads: CASTGNPKFEQYF. The CDR3 nucleotides read TGTGCCAGCACAGGGAACCCTAAGTTCGAGCAGTACTTC.

This clonotype was recorded a few times. The chain is built from TRBV6-6 and TRBJ2-7, with 9 bases identical to TRBD1. The V segment lost 2 bases and the J segment 2 bases; nucleotides outside the gene matches: 13. The CDR3 consists of 18 residues. The germline V gene has CDR1 MNHNY and CDR2 SVGAGI (reference sequence). CDR3 loop: CASSYPPYRNRGPYEQYF. The CDR3 region has the DNA TGTGCCAGCAGTTACCCACCTTACCGCAACAGGGGGCCCTACGAGCAGTACTTC.

The rearrangement joins TRBV20-1 to TRBJ1-1; D is unresolved. This CDR3 is built from 17 residues. V lost 0 bases to trimming and J lost 5 bases, with 22 bases between them. Germline V gives CDR1 DFQATT, CDR2 SNEGSKA (reference sequence). CDR3 in amino acids: CSARDLRGMAGETEAFF. CDR3 sequence (DNA): TGCAGTGCTAGAGATCTCAGAGGGATGGCAGGTGAAACTGAAGCTTTCTTT.

This clonotype appeared a few times. This rearrangement joins TRBV7-2 to TRBJ2-6, with TRBD1 matching over 11 bases. The germline V gene has CDR1 SGHTA and CDR2 FQGNSA. The J segment lost 1 base and the V segment lost 5 bases, leaving 4 bases of the junction unmatched. This CDR3 is 17 amino acids long. This CDR3 is CASSRGQGASGANVLTF. The CDR3 region has the DNA TGTGCCAGCAGCAGAGGACAGGGGGCGTCTGGGGCCAACGTCCTGACTTTC.

This clonotype was recorded a few times. The V gene is TRBV12-3 or TRBV12-4, the J gene TRBJ2-2; D is tentatively TRBD1 or TRBD2 (5 bases each). The CDR3 has 15 amino acids. The germline V and J ends were trimmed by 6 bases and 0 bases, with 11 bases remaining between them. CDR3 coding DNA: TGTGCCAGCAGATTGGGGACCACGAACACCGGGGAGCTGTTTTTT. Protein product: CASRLGTTNTGELFF.

This clonotype was detected a few times. The rearrangement links TRBV28 to TRBJ2-1; perhaps D is TRBD1 or TRBD2 (7 bases each). V was clipped by 2 bases and J by 7 bases, with 15 bases between them. There are 15 residues in the CDR3. Germline V CDR1 and CDR2: MDHEN, SYDVKM. CDR3 coding DNA: TGTGCCAGCAGTTTACAGAGACAGGGAGGGAATGAGCAGTTCTTC. Translation gives CASSLQRQGGNEQFF.

Ten or more counts support this clonotype. This chain links TRBV27 with TRBJ2-5; D ambiguous. Germline V gives CDR1 MNHEY, CDR2 SMNVEV (reference sequence). This CDR3 has 14 residues. Trimming stripped 4 bases from V and 1 base from J, with 10 bases between. The CDR3 loop reads CASSSRAAQETQYF. The CDR3 bases are TGTGCCAGCAGTTCAAGGGCTGCCCAAGAGACCCAGTACTTC.

This chain joins TRBV29-1 and TRBJ1-1, with D perhaps TRBD1 (5 bases). Trimming removed 4 bases at V and 0 bases at J, with 15 bases between. Germline CDR1 SQVTM, CDR2 ANQGSEA. The CDR3 is 15 amino acids. CDR3 bases: TGCAGCGTTGGCGGCCGAGGGACCATGAACACTGAAGCTTTCTTT. This codes for CSVGGRGTMNTEAFF.

This clonotype was observed at least ten times. The gene calls are TRBV6-4 and TRBJ2-5; possibly TRBD1 for D (6 bases). CDR1 and CDR2 from the germline V gene are MRHNA and SNTAGT. V lost 6 bases, J lost 4 bases, and 36 bases lay in between. This CDR3 has 21 amino acids. CDR3: CASSPKQLGQGFEGPSETQYF. In DNA, the CDR3 is TGTGCCAGCAGCCCAAAGCAACTGGGACAAGGGTTCGAGGGCCCCTCAGAGACCCAGTACTTC.

The V and J genes are TRBV6-1 and TRBJ1-2, with 7 bases fitting TRBD1. V dropped 8 bases and J dropped 10; count of bases not matched to a gene: 13. The CDR3 consists of 13 residues. Germline assignment: CDR1 MNHNS and CDR2 SASEGT. CDR3: CASRTKLQGDYTF. The CDR3 bases are TGTGCCAGCCGGACAAAGCTTCAGGGGGACTACACCTTC.

This clonotype was counted only a few times. The chain combines TRBV20-1 with TRBJ1-2; perhaps TRBD1 as D (5 bases). The CDR3 extends over 15 amino acids. V was shortened by 5 bases and J by 2 bases, with 18 bases between the two germline ends. Germline values: CDR1 DFQATT, CDR2 SNEGSKA (reference sequence). The CDR3 DNA reads as TGCAGTGCTCCACAAAAAACTGGGGGAAACTATGGCTACACCTTC. This gives the protein CSAPQKTGGNYGYTF.

There are many counts of this clonotype. The CDR3 protein is CASSAQYSYEQYF. The DNA of the CDR3 is TGTGCCAGCTCCGCACAGTACTCCTACGAGCAGTACTTC. The chain carries TRBV18 and TRBJ2-7; D unclear. Germline V gives CDR1 KGHSH, CDR2 LQKENI. The V end lost 6 bases, the J end lost 0 bases, and 9 bases lay between the germline ends. The CDR3 loop spans 13 amino acids.

This clonotype has a handful of counts. The J gene is TRBJ2-2, the V gene TRBV27; tentatively, D is TRBD2 (5 bases). CDR1 is MNHEY, CDR2 SMNVEV, per germline (reference sequence). The CDR3 is made up of 16 amino acids. Trimming pared 7 bases from V and 4 bases from J, leaving 19 bases between. The CDR3 here is CASTPSTRAGTGELFF. In DNA, the CDR3 is TGTGCCAGCACTCCCTCGACCCGGGCGGGCACCGGGGAGCTGTTTTTT.

There are a few counts of this clonotype. The J gene is TRBJ2-1, the V gene TRBV2; D is tentatively TRBD1 or TRBD2 (5 bases each). CDR3 length equals 14 residues. Trimming removed 7 bases from V and 1 base from J, with 11 bases in between. The V gene's germline CDR1 is SNHLY and CDR2 FYNNEI. CDR3 nucleotide sequence: TGTGCCAGCAACTCGGGGCGATCCTACAATGAGCAGTTCTTC. This sequence encodes CASNSGRSYNEQFF.

This sequence joins TRBV20-1 and TRBJ2-3; the D gene is possibly TRBD2 (5 bases). Looked up from germline, CDR1 is DFQATT and CDR2 is SNEGSKA (reference sequence). V lost 3 bases and J 0 bases, leaving 13 bases between the germline ends. The CDR3 is made up of 15 amino acids. CDR3 sequence reads: CSASGESASTDTQYF. CDR3 coding DNA: TGCAGTGCTAGTGGGGAGTCCGCTAGCACAGATACGCAGTATTTT.

The chain combines TRBV3-1 with TRBJ2-7, with TRBD1 matching 9 bases. J lost 2 bases, V lost 8 bases, and 4 bases had no gene match. Germline CDR1 and CDR2: LGHDT and YNNKEL (reference sequence). The CDR3 is 13 residues long. The CDR3 DNA is TGTGCCAGCCCTGGACAGGGGACCTACGAGCAGTACTTC. Residues: CASPGQGTYEQYF.

This clonotype has a handful of counts. CDR3 region: CASNRVRELFF. The DNA for the CDR3 is TGCGCCAGCAATAGGGTCCGGGAGCTGTTTTTT. This chain uses TRBV23-1 with TRBJ2-2; no firm D call. TRBV23-1 qualifies as an ORF whose function is uncertain. V lost 7 bases to trimming and J lost 9 bases, with 9 bases between them. CDR3 length: 11 residues.

The gene calls are TRBV7-8 and TRBJ2-2, with D perhaps TRBD1 (6 bases). The CDR3 sequence is 14 residues long. Germline V lookup: CDR1 SGHVS, CDR2 FQNEAQ. V lost 8 bases, J lost 4 bases, and 14 bases lay in between. The DNA of the CDR3 is TGTGCCAGCGGACCCGGGACACGCACCGGGGAGCTGTTTTTT. It specifies CASGPGTRTGELFF.

This clonotype was detected many times. One junction end disagrees with the germline gene, perhaps due to a read error. This rearrangement joins TRBV7-7 to TRBJ1-1, with D perhaps TRBD1 (5 bases). Germline V CDR1 and CDR2: SSHAT, FNYEAQ (reference sequence). The length of the CDR3 is 13 residues. CDR3 in amino acids: CASSPLGLGQAFF. CDR3 DNA sequence: TGTGCTAGCAGCCCTCTGGGGCTTGGGCAAGCTTTCTTT.

The chain is built from TRBV29-1 and TRBJ1-2; D might be TRBD1 (5 bases). The CDR3 runs 12 residues. Trimming removed 4 bases at V and 3 bases at J, with 9 bases between. The germline gives CDR1 SQVTM, CDR2 ANQGSEA. The CDR3 nucleotides read TGCAGCGTTGCGGGGACCTACTATGGCTACACCTTC. It specifies CSVAGTYYGYTF.

This clonotype was seen many times. The chain uses TRBV7-9 and TRBJ2-3, with unresolved D. Germline loops: CDR1 SEHNR, CDR2 FQNEAQ (reference sequence). The V end lost 3 bases, the J end lost 6 bases, and 7 bases lay between the germline ends. The CDR3 loop spans 12 amino acids. The CDR3 DNA sequence: TGTGCCAGCAGCTTCAGCGTTGATACGCAGTATTTT. It translates to CASSFSVDTQYF.